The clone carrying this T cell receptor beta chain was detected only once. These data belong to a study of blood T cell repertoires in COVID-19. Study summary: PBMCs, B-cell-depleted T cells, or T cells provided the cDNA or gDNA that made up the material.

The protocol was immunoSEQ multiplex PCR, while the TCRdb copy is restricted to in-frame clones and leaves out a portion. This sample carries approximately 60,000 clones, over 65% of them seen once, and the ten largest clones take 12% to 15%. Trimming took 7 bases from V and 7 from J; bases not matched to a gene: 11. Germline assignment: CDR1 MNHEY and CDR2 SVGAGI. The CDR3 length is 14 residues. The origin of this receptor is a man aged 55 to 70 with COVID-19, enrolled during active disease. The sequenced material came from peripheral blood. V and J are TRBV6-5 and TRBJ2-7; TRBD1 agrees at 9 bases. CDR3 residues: CASNNRDREGEQYF. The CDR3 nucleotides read TGTGCCAGCAATAACCGGGACAGGGAAGGTGAGCAGTACTTC.